This paragraph reports one TCR beta chain. This clone appeared once. The antigen this receptor binds is unknown. Base-call qualities are not available, and no considerably larger clone is one nucleotide away. The sample contains more than one DNA sequence encoding this CDR3. These data come from a study of shared clonotypes between healthy human individuals (TCRdb year 2020). Background for the entire study: The cohort comprised a couple of women and a few men aged 18 to 49 years. Per donor, leukapheresis produced somewhere between about 0.94 and 9 billion PBMCs. For each donor, three plates each were used for CD4 naive and CD4 memory, two plates were used for CD8 naive, and one plate was used for CD8 memory. To estimate repertoire size and how much clonotypes are shared between individuals, the study performed deep sequencing of blood TCR repertoires from 4 to 6 healthy adults. To increase sequencing depth and limit assay-specific biases, TCR repertoire library preparation and sequencing were carried out by different laboratories using diverse techniques. Summary of the overall study and its limitations: Because the study included only a small number of donors, the genetic and exposure-history diversity represented was limited. Only blood was sampled, and tissue TCR repertoires likely differ from those in blood. Estimated clonotype richness was generally larger for naive than for memory subsets. Even with the large sequencing depth, rarefaction of the sorted-subset datasets indicated that sequencing was incomplete. Clonotypes shared by all four sorted-subset donors showed higher generation probabilities than non-shared clonotypes. Approximately 5% of naive CD4, 3% to 3.5% of naive CD8, approximately 2.2% of memory CD4, and 0.35% to 0.4% of memory CD8 clonotypes were shared across four donors. Pairwise subsampling indicated that sequencing depth was expected to affect the degree of clonotype sharing among donors.

CD8 naive samples consisted of CD45RO-negative cells that were positively selected for CCR7, yielding a CD45RA+CCR7+ population without TemRA cells. Donors were healthy HIV-negative adults with no recently reported acute infections or vaccinations. Every donor was a Caucasian adult residing in Nashville, Tennessee, USA. After blood collection by leukapheresis, PBMCs were isolated using Ficoll-Histopaque density gradient centrifugation and then cryopreserved in the vapor phase of liquid nitrogen. Analytical flow cytometry was used to check the purity and quantity of each magnetically sorted T cell population. Genomic DNA was isolated from each sorted fraction and quantified by UV absorbance on a Nanodrop 2000c. TCR CDR3 regions were amplified from genomic DNA by multiplex PCR using the deep immunoSEQ assay. Genomic DNA extracted from each cell subset was distributed evenly over all wells of several immunoSEQ 96-well plates, and each plate served as one replicate. For sorted subsets, approximately 0.2 ug of genomic DNA, equivalent to roughly 33,000 T cell genomes, went into each replicate PCR. Purified libraries were measured with a Qubit 3.0 fluorometer, size-checked on a Bioanalyzer 2100, and measured again with the KAPA Library Quantification kit. Every immunoSEQ 96-well plate was sequenced on a separate single-read 150-cycle Illumina NextSeq 550 flow cell. For the original study's pipeline: Because only junctional sequences without quality scores were contained in the immunoSEQ output, filtering matching that applied to full-length reads could not be performed. To assign V/J genes and CDR3, sequences were annotated against IMGT germline references using PyIR, a Python wrapper for IgBLAST v1.9. Any read was removed if the V/J assignment was weak (E-value above 1e-6), the CDR3 was missing, or the read contained stop codons, out-of-frame junctions, or ambiguous translated residues. V3J clonotypes were defined as sequences sharing the same inferred V gene, J gene, and CDR3 amino acid sequence. The percentage overlap between two repertoires was calculated by dividing the number of shared unique clonotypes by the size of the smaller repertoire. Repertoire richness was assessed with RTK rarefaction, the Chao1 estimator, and Recon v2.1 estimates of unobserved clonotypes. Generation probabilities for all TCRbeta clonotypes obtained by the gDNA method from a handful of donors were computed using OLGA. The table comes from immuneACCESS by way of TCRdb, which keeps in-frame sequences with V and J called. Part of the clones is missing from these tables; in studies checked, under half for an unresolved V gene and the rest for unknown reasons. V, J and clone size are those of that table, while D and trimming were read from the DNA. The sample table contains around 2,000,000 clones; only one count was recorded for roughly 91% of them. Clones ranked in the top ten supply about 1.5% of the sample.

The germline V gene (reference sequence) provides CDR1 SGHNT and CDR2 YYREEE. V was cut back by 0 bases and J by 4 bases, leaving a gap of 8 bases between them. Spanning cysteine to phenylalanine, the CDR3 consists of 13 amino acids. Only the CDR3 region is kept as DNA, spanning 39 bases read in frame from base 1. The origin of this receptor is a man between 18 and 35 years old in good health. Some clones in this sample may be carry-over from other donors' samples. Sequenced material: naive CD8+ T cells from PBMCs. What the cell subset or site label conveys for this sample: CD45RA+CCR7+. The chain joins TRBV5-4 to TRBJ2-7; the D gene cannot be resolved reliably. The DNA sequence reads TGTGCCAGCAGCTTGGGAGAAGGGTACGAGCAGTACTTC. This codes for CASSLGEGYEQYF.